Listed here are 24 T cell receptor beta chains from one sample, sequenced in a study of shared clonotypes between healthy human individuals. The repertoire was sequenced with immunoSEQ multiplex PCR; TCRdb's copy has only in-frame clones and lacks some. The sample records over 750,000 clones, roughly 96% being singletons. Naive CD8 cells comprised CD45RO-negative, CCR7-positively selected cells, excluding terminally differentiated effector memory CD45RA+ cells. The sample comprised naive CD8+ T cells sorted from blood. These receptors all stem from a young man in good health.

In nucleotides, the CDR3 is TGTGCCAGCAGTTTTGGGGGATCCAGTCCCCCTGAAGCTTTCTTT. This sequence encodes CASSFGGSSPPEAFF. The chain couples TRBV27 to TRBJ1-1; D may be TRBD1 (5 bases). Between the trimmed V and J ends, which lost 3 bases and 6 bases, there was a span of 17 bases. Germline V CDR1 and CDR2: MNHEY, SMNVEV (reference sequence). The length of the CDR3 is 15 residues.

The CDR3 is CSPLRDNEQFF. In DNA, the CDR3 is TGCAGCCCCCTAAGGGACAATGAGCAGTTCTTC. V is TRBV29-1 and J is TRBJ2-1; no clear D gene. The CDR3 contains 11 residues. V dropped 8 bases and J dropped 5 bases, with 10 bases sitting between them. The germline CDR1 and CDR2 sequences are SQVTM and ANQGSEA.

V and J are TRBV7-8 and TRBJ2-7, with a tentative D call TRBD1 (5 bases). Germline V lookup: CDR1 SGHVS, CDR2 FQNEAQ. V was pared by 5 bases and J by 5 bases, with 10 bases between. This CDR3 contains 12 residues. Here the CDR3 DNA reads TGTGCCAGCAGCCCCGGACACGACGAGCAGTACTTC. Translated, it gives CASSPGHDEQYF. Full variable domain (rest looked up from reference TRBV7-8 and TRBJ2-7): GAGVSQSPRYKVAKRGQDVALRCDPISGHVSLFWYQQALGQGPEFLTYFQNEAQLDKSGLPSDRFFAERPEGSVSTLKIQRTQQEDSAVYLCASSPGHDEQYFGPGTRLTVT.

The rearrangement uses TRBV7-6 and TRBJ2-7; maybe TRBD1 (6 bases). Germline V gene sequence: CDR1 SGHVS, CDR2 FNYEAQ. The germline V and J ends were trimmed by 4 bases and 5 bases, with 12 bases remaining between them. This CDR3 is 13 amino acids long. CDR3 sequence (DNA): TGTGCCAGCAGCTCGGGACATTTCGACGAGCAGTACTTC. As protein: CASSSGHFDEQYF.

V and J are TRBV4-3 and TRBJ2-7; tentatively, D is TRBD1 (6 bases). The CDR3 covers 16 residues. Trimming shortened V by 0 bases and J by 2 bases, and 14 bases separated the two germline ends. Per the germline V gene, CDR1 is LGHNA and CDR2 is YSLEER. The CDR3 DNA reads as TGCGCCAGCAGCCAAGATTTCGTGGGGGCGGCCTACGAGCAGTACTTC. Protein: CASSQDFVGAAYEQYF.

This chain uses TRBV5-1 with TRBJ2-1, with 8 bases lining up with TRBD2. J lost 5 bases, V lost 0 bases, and 4 bases had no gene match. Germline loops: CDR1 SGHRS, CDR2 YFSETQ. There are 15 residues in the CDR3. CDR3 in amino acids: CASSLDTSGNNEQFF. As DNA, the CDR3 is TGCGCCAGCAGCTTGGATACTAGCGGAAACAATGAGCAGTTCTTC.

Points on this clone: Other DNA sequences from this sample encode an identical CDR3 as well. This chain joins TRBV6-5 and TRBJ1-1; D ambiguous. V lost 6 bases and J 2 bases, leaving 10 bases between the germline ends. Germline CDR1 is MNHEY and CDR2 is SVGAGI. This CDR3 contains 13 residues. Here the CDR3 DNA reads TGTGCCAGCAGCTATTCCCTCAACACTGAAGCTTTCTTT. This translates into CASSYSLNTEAFF.

Note on this clone: At one end, the junction sequence differs from germline, possibly due to a read error. V usage is TRBV27 and J usage is TRBJ1-1; D remains ambiguous. Germline values: CDR1 MNHEY, CDR2 SMNVEV (reference sequence). This CDR3 comprises 13 residues. DNA for the CDR3: TGTGCCAGCAGTTCACGGAGTGAAACTGCAGCTTTCTTT. Amino acid sequence: CASSSRSETAAFF.

J is TRBJ2-7 and V is TRBV27, with 7 bases fitting TRBD1. With 5 bases clipped from V and 4 bases from J, the junction kept 8 bases outside the gene matches. The CDR3 is made up of 14 amino acids. Looked up from germline, CDR1 is MNHEY and CDR2 is SMNVEV (reference sequence). The CDR3 sequence: CASSTGTANYEQYF. The DNA for the CDR3 is TGTGCCAGCAGTACCGGGACAGCTAATTACGAGCAGTACTTC.

About this clone: The same CDR3 can be traced to other DNA sequences in this sample. This chain links TRBV4-1 with TRBJ2-5, with a weak D call TRBD2 (5 bases). Germline-derived CDR1 and CDR2 are MGHRA and YSYEKL. CDR3 length equals 12 residues. The germline V and J ends were trimmed by 1 base and 5 bases, with 5 bases remaining between them. The CDR3 DNA reads TGCGCCAGCAGCCAAGCGGGGGAGACCCAGTACTTC. Amino acid sequence: CASSQAGETQYF.

This chain connects TRBV9 to TRBJ2-7; tentatively, D is TRBD1 (7 bases). Per the germline V gene, CDR1 is SGDLS and CDR2 is YYNGEE. The CDR3 covers 16 residues. Deletions cut 0 bases from V and 3 bases from J, with 16 bases between. Here the CDR3 DNA reads TGTGCCAGCAGCGTAGATGGCGGGACAGACTTCTACGAGCAGTACTTC. Protein sequence: CASSVDGGTDFYEQYF. The full variable domain, in which reference TRBV9 and TRBJ2-7 provide the parts outside the CDR3, is DSGVTQTPKHLITATGQRVTLRCSPRSGDLSVYWYQQSLDQGLQFLIQYYNGEERAKGNILERFSAQQFPDLHSELNLSSLELGDSALYFCASSVDGGTDFYEQYFGPGTRLTVT.

This sequence joins TRBV4-1 and TRBJ1-2, with D unclear. V lost 1 base and J lost 1, with 10 bases in between. Per the germline V gene, CDR1 is MGHRA and CDR2 is YSYEKL. This CDR3 comprises 15 residues. CDR3 nucleotides: TGCGCCAGCAGCCAAGGTCCGGCGGTTAACTATGGCTACACCTTC. This sequence encodes CASSQGPAVNYGYTF.

The sample holds one count of this clone. The chain carries TRBV7-9 and TRBJ2-6, with D perhaps TRBD2 (5 bases). Germline lookup yields CDR1 SEHNR and CDR2 FQNEAQ (reference sequence). V shed 7 bases and J shed 0 bases, with 10 bases lying between them. The CDR3 has 15 residues. DNA of the CDR3: TGTGCCAGCACCCCCGGGGACTCTGGGGCCAACGTCCTGACTTTC. It codes for CASTPGDSGANVLTF.

Notes on this clone: This CDR3 is also generated by other DNA sequences in the sample. The CDR3 nucleotides read TGTGCCAGCAGCTTCGGTACGGGTGTTAATGAGCAGTTCTTC. Translation: CASSFGTGVNEQFF. V and J are TRBV5-6 and TRBJ2-1; D unclear. The V gene lost 2 bases and the J gene lost 7 bases, with 13 bases spanning the gap. CDR3 length: 14 amino acids. CDR1 SGHDT and CDR2 YYEEEE come from the germline V gene.

V and J are TRBV29-1 and TRBJ2-7, with D perhaps TRBD1 (5 bases). Germline V gene data show CDR1 as SQVTM and CDR2 as ANQGSEA. The ends were cut back, 4 bases at V and 6 bases at J, with 13 bases in the middle. The length of the CDR3 is 12 residues. The CDR3 here is CSVVGQPSEQYF. The CDR3 nucleotides are TGCAGCGTTGTTGGACAACCGAGCGAGCAGTACTTC.

The chain links TRBV2 to TRBJ2-5, with a weak D call TRBD1 (7 bases). CDR1 and CDR2 from the germline V gene are SNHLY and FYNNEI. This CDR3 is 18 amino acids long. The V and J ends lost 1 base and 5 bases respectively, with 23 bases between them. The CDR3 spells CASSEEWTGRTGGETQYF. The CDR3 nucleotides are TGTGCCAGCAGTGAAGAATGGACTGGGAGGACAGGCGGGGAGACCCAGTACTTC.

This rearrangement joins TRBV18 to TRBJ2-1; TRBD1 is a possible D gene (6 bases). V was shortened by 0 bases and J by 7 bases, with 16 bases between the two germline ends. Germline-derived CDR1 and CDR2 are KGHSH and LQKENI. This CDR3 has 16 residues. The CDR3: CASSPPAQGGKNEQFF. The CDR3 DNA reads TGTGCCAGCTCACCACCGGCACAGGGTGGAAAAAATGAGCAGTTCTTC.

V usage is TRBV19 and J usage is TRBJ2-1; D perhaps matches TRBD1 (5 bases). The CDR3 extends over 14 amino acids. Germline V gene sequence: CDR1 LNHDA, CDR2 SQIVND (reference sequence). V lost 1 base, J lost 8 bases, and 12 bases lay in between. The CDR3 DNA reads as TGTGCCAGTAGTATAGGGCAGGGATGGGATGAGCAGTTCTTC. It specifies CASSIGQGWDEQFF.

This chain links TRBV6-5 with TRBJ2-7; D not resolved. The V end lost 2 bases, the J end lost 3 bases, and 8 bases lay between the germline ends. Germline V CDR1 and CDR2: MNHEY, SVGAGI. This CDR3 contains 13 residues. The DNA for the CDR3 is TGTGCCAGCAGTTACACGCCTAACTACGAGCAGTACTTC. It encodes CASSYTPNYEQYF.

The chain has TRBV27 and TRBJ2-7; TRBD2 might be the D (6 bases). V was shortened by 5 bases and J by 9 bases, with 17 bases between the two germline ends. The CDR3 runs to 13 residues. Germline V CDR1 and CDR2: MNHEY, SMNVEV (reference sequence). DNA of the CDR3: TGTGCCAGCAGTCCATTGGAGGGGCTAAGGCAGTACTTC. It encodes CASSPLEGLRQYF.

The V call is TRBV6-5, the J call TRBJ1-1; weak D call: TRBD1 (5 bases). The germline V gene has CDR1 MNHEY and CDR2 SVGAGI. This CDR3 has 15 residues. The ends were cut back, 1 base at V and 2 bases at J, with 11 bases in the middle. Here the CDR3 DNA reads TGTGCCAGCAGTTACTTCCAGGGCTCAAACACTGAAGCTTTCTTT. Encoded protein: CASSYFQGSNTEAFF.

This clone was seen more than once but under ten times. The J gene is TRBJ2-7, the V gene TRBV7-2; D unresolved. Per germline, CDR1 SGHTA and CDR2 FQGNSA. Trimming stripped 2 bases from V and 7 bases from J, with 9 bases between. The CDR3 runs to 12 residues. The CDR3 nucleotides read TGTGCCAGCAGCTTAAGCCCAAGGGAGCAGTACTTC. This translates into CASSLSPREQYF.

This chain uses TRBV28 with TRBJ2-3; possibly TRBD1 for D (5 bases). Germline V lookup: CDR1 MDHEN, CDR2 SYDVKM. The CDR3 sequence is 17 residues long. Trimming took 4 bases from V and 1 from J, leaving 18 bases between them. CDR3 nucleotides: TGTGCCAGCAGTTATGGAGACTTGAGCAGGGGCACAGATACGCAGTATTTT. Residues: CASSYGDLSRGTDTQYF.

The chain links TRBV15 to TRBJ1-4, with TRBD1 identical over 9 bases. This CDR3 contains 15 residues. Germline trimming cut 4 bases from V and 6 bases from J; bases unmatched to any gene: 6. CDR1 LNHNV and CDR2 YYDKDF come from the germline V gene (reference sequence). The CDR3 sequence is CATSNTGGGDEKLFF. CDR3 nucleotide sequence: TGTGCCACCAGCAACACAGGGGGCGGTGATGAAAAACTGTTTTTT. The variable domain in full, with the rest retrieved from reference TRBV15 and TRBJ1-4, is DAMVIQNPRYQVTQFGKPVTLSCSQTLNHNVMYWYQQKSSQAPKLLFHYYDKDFNNEADTPDNFQSRRPNTSFCFLDIRSPGLGDTAMYLCATSNTGGGDEKLFFGSGTQLSVL.